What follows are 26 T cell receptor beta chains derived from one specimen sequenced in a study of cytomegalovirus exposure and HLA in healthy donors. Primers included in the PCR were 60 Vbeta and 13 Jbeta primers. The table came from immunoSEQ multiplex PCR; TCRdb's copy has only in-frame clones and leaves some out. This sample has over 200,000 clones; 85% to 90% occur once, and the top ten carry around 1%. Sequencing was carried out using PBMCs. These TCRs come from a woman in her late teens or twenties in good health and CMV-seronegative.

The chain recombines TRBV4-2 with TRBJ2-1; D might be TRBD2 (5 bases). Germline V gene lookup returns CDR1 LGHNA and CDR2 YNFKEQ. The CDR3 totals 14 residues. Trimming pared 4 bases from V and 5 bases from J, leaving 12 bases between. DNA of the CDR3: TGTGCCAGCAGCCGTAGCGAGCGGCACAATGAGCAGTTCTTC. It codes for CASSRSERHNEQFF.

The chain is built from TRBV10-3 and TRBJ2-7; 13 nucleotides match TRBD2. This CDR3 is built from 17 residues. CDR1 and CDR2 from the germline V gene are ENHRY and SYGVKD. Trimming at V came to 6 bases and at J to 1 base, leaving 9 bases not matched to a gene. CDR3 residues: CAIRDSGTSGASYEQYF. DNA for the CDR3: TGTGCCATCAGAGATTCCGGGACTAGCGGGGCTTCCTACGAGCAGTACTTC.

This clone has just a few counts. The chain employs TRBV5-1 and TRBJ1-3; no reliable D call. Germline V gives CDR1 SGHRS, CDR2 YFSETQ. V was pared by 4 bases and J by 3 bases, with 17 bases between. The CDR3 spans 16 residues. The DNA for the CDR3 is TGCGCCAGCAGCGCGTGGTCCCCTAGAGGTGGAAACACCATATATTTT. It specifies CASSAWSPRGGNTIYF.

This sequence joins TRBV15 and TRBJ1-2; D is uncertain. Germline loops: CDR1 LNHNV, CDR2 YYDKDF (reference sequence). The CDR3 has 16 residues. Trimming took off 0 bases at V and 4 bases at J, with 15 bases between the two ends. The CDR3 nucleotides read TGTGCCACCAGCAGAGATCAAGTCCCCGGGAGCTATGGCTACACCTTC. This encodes CATSRDQVPGSYGYTF.

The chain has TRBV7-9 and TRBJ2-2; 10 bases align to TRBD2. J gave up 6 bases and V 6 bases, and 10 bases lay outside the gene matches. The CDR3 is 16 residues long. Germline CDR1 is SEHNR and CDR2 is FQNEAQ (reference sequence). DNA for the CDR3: TGTGCCAGCAGACGTCAGCGGGGGGGTTCGGCCGGGGAGCTGTTTTTT. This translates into CASRRQRGGSAGELFF. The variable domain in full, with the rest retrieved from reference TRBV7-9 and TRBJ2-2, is DTGVSQNPRHKITKRGQNVTFRCDPISEHNRLYWYRQTLGQGPEFLTYFQNEAQLEKSRLLSDRFSAERPKGSFSTLEIQRTEQGDSAMYLCASRRQRGGSAGELFFGEGSRLTVL.

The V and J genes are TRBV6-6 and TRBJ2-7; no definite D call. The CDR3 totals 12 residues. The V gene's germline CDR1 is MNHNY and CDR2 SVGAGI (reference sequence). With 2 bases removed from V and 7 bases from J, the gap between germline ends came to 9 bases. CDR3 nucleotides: TGTGCCAGCAGTTACGACCACGGGGAGCAGTACTTC. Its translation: CASSYDHGEQYF.

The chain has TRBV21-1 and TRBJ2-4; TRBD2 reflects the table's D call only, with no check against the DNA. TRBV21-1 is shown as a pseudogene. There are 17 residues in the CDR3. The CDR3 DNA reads TGTGCCAGCAGCAAAGGGAGGGCGGGGGGACTCAAAAACATTCAGTACTTC. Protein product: CASSKGRAGGLKNIQYF.

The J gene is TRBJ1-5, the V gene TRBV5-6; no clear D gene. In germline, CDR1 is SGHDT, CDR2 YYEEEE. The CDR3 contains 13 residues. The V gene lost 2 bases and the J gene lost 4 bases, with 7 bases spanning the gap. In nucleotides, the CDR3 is TGTGCCAGCAGCTTCGGCAGGAATCAGCCCCAGCATTTT. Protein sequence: CASSFGRNQPQHF.

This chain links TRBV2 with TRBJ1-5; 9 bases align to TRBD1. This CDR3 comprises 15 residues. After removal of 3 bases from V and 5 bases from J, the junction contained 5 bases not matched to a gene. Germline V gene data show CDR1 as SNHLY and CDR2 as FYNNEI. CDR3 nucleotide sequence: TGTGCCAGCAGTGAGATGGGACAGGGAGATCAGCCCCAGCATTTT. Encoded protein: CASSEMGQGDQPQHF.

The CDR3 DNA is TGTGCCAGTAGGCCGACAGGGGCACACCTATGGCAGCCCCAGCATTTT. Amino acids: CASRPTGAHLWQPQHF. V usage is TRBV19 and J usage is TRBJ1-5; 8 nucleotides agree with TRBD1. CDR3 length: 16 amino acids. The ends lost 6 bases at V and 7 bases at J; junction bases unmatched: 14. The germline CDR1 and CDR2 sequences are LNHDA and SQIVND (reference sequence).

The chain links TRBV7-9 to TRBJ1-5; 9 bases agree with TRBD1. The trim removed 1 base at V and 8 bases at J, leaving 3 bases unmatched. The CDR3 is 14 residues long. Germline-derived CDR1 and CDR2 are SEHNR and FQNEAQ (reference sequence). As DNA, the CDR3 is TGTGCCAGCAGCTTAGGGGACAGGGTTAAGCCCCAGCATTTT. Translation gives CASSLGDRVKPQHF.

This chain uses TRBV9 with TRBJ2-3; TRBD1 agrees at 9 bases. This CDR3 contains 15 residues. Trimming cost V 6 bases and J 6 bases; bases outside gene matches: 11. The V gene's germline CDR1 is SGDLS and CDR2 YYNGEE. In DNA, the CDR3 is TGTGCCAGCAACATACAGGGGGCGAAGAGGGATACGCAGTATTTT. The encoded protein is CASNIQGAKRDTQYF.

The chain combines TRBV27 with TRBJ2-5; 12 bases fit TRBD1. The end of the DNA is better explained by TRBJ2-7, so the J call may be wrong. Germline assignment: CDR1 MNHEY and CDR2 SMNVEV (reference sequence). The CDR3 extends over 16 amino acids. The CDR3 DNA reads TGTGCCAGCAGTTTAGGGGTAGGGACAGGGGGCCACGAGCAGTACTTC. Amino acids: CASSLGVGTGGHEQYF.

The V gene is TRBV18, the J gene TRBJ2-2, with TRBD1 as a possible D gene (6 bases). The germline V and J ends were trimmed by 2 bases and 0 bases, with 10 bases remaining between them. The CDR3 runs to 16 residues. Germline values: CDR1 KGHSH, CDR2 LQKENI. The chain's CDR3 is CASSPLQGSNTGELFF. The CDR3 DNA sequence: TGTGCCAGCTCACCATTACAGGGCTCGAACACCGGGGAGCTGTTTTTT.

The CDR3 here is CASRLPGTGGEKLFF. In DNA, the CDR3 is TGTGCCAGCCGACTTCCAGGGACAGGGGGTGAAAAACTGTTTTTT. This chain links TRBV18 with TRBJ1-4; 11 bases map to TRBD1. Germline CDR1 KGHSH, CDR2 LQKENI. This CDR3 has 15 residues. After removal of 8 bases from V and 7 bases from J, the junction contained 9 bases not matched to a gene.

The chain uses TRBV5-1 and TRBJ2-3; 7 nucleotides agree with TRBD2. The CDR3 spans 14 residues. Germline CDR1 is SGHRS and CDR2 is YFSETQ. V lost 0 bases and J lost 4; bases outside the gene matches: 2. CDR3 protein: CASSLVAGADTQYF. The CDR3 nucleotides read TGCGCCAGCAGCTTGGTTGCGGGAGCAGATACGCAGTATTTT.

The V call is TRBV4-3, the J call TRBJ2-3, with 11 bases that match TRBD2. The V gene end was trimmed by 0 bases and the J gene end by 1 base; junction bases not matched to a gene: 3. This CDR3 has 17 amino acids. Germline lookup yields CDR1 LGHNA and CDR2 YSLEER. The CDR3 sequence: CASSQDTSGGGTDTQYF. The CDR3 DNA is TGCGCCAGCAGCCAAGATACTAGCGGGGGAGGCACAGATACGCAGTATTTT.

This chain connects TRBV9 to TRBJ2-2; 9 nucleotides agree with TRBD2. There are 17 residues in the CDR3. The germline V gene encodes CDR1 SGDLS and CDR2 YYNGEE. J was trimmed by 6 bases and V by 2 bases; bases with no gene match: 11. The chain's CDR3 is CASSVQAGGPSPGELFF. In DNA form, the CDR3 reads TGTGCCAGCAGCGTGCAGGCGGGGGGGCCTTCTCCCGGGGAGCTGTTTTTT.

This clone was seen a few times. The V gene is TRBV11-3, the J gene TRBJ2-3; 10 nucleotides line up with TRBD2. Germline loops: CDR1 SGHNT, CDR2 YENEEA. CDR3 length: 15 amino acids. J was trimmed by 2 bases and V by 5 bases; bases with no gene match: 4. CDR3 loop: CASSPTSGNTDTQYF. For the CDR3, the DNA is TGTGCCAGCAGCCCTACTAGCGGGAACACAGATACGCAGTATTTT. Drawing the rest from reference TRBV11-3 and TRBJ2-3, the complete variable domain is EAGVVQSPRYKIIEKKQPVAFWCNPISGHNTLYWYLQNLGQGPELLIRYENEEAVDDSQLPKDRFSAERLKGVDSTLKIQPAELGDSAVYLCASSPTSGNTDTQYFGPGTRLTVL.

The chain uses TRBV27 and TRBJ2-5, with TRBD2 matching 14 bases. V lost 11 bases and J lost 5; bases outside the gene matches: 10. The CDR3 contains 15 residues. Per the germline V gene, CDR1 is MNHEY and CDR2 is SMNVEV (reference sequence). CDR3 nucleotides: TGTGCCGGAGGGGGGACTAGCGGGAGCCGGGAGACCCAGTACTTC. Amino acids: CAGGGTSGSRETQYF.

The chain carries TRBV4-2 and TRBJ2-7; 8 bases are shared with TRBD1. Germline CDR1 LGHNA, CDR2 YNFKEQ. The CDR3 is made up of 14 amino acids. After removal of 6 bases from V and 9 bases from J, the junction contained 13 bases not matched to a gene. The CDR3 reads CASSPTGALRGQYF. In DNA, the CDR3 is TGTGCCAGCAGTCCGACAGGGGCCCTACGCGGGCAGTACTTC.

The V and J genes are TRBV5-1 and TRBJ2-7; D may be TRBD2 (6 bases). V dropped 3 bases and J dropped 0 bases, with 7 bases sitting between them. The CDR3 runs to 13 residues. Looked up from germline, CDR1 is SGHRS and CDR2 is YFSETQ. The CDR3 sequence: CASSWGVSYEQYF. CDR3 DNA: TGCGCCAGCAGCTGGGGGGTCTCCTACGAGCAGTACTTC.

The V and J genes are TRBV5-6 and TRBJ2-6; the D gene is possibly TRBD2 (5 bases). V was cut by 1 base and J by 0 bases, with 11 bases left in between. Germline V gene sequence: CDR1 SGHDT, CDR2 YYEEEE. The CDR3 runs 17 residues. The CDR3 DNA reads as TGTGCCAGCAGCTTGTCCCGTGCGGGCTCTGGGGCCAACGTCCTGACTTTC. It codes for CASSLSRAGSGANVLTF.

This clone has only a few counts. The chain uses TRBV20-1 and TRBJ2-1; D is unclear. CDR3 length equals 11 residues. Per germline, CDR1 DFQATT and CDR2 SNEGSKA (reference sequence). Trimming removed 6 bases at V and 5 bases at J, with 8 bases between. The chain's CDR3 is CSAAANNEQFF. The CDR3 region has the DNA TGCAGTGCCGCGGCAAACAATGAGCAGTTCTTC.

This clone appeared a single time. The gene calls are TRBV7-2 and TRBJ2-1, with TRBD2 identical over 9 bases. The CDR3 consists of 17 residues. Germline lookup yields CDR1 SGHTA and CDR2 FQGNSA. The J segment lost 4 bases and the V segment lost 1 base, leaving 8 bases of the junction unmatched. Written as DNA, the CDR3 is TGTGCCAGCAGCTTAGGGGCGGGAGGGCCCCCTTACAATGAGCAGTTCTTC. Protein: CASSLGAGGPPYNEQFF.

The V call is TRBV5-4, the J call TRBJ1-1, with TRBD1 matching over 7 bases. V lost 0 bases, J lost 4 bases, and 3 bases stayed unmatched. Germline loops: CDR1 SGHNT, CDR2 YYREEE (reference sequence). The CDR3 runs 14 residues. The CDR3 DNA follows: TGTGCCAGCAGCTTGGAACAGGGGAGCACTGAAGCTTTCTTT. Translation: CASSLEQGSTEAFF.